The rows below give T cell receptor beta chains drawn from one sample of a study of T cell changes during pregnancy in multiple sclerosis. Using immunoSEQ multiplex PCR, the repertoire was profiled, and TCRdb retains in-frame clones only, with some absent. The data contain about 110,000 clones, roughly 92% of them seen just once; the ten biggest clones take up less than 2%. The sample here was peripheral blood, taken after pregnancy. Receptors originate from a female donor with multiple sclerosis, enrolled in a pregnancy study. Both conserved end residues are part of each CDR3. D genes are given only for firm matches. Size values are once, few and many counts, or a class for expanded clones, and some rows have none.

cdr3_length clone_size j_call v_call d_call cdr3_nt cdr3_aa
17 - TRBJ1-6 TRBV4-1 - TGCGCCAGCAGCCAATTCAGTCTCCGGGAACCCAATTCACCCCTCCACTTT CASSQFSLREPNSPLHF
18 - TRBJ2-3 TRBV18 TRBD1 TGTGCCAGCTCACGACGCGCGGGGACAGGTGTAAGCACAGATACGCAGTATTTT CASSRRAGTGVSTDTQYF
13 - TRBJ2-7 TRBV9 TRBD2 TGTGCCAGCAGCGAGCGGGAGGTATCCGTGCAGTACTTC CASSEREVSVQYF
15 - TRBJ2-1 TRBV6-5 - TGTGCCAGCAGTTACTCATTCCGGTACGACAATGAGCAGTTCTTC CASSYSFRYDNEQFF
13 - TRBJ2-1 TRBV5-4 - TGTGCCAGCAGCTTACACCTTTATAATGAGCAGTTCTTC CASSLHLYNEQFF
16 - TRBJ1-3 TRBV19 TRBD1 TGTGCCAGTATCGGGCGGACAGGGAGGGCCGGAAACACCATATATTTT CASIGRTGRAGNTIYF
20 - TRBJ2-2 TRBV10-3 TRBD2 TGTGCCATCACCAACCCCGGACTAGCGGGAGACCTGTCCCCCACCGGGGAGCTGTTTTTT CAITNPGLAGDLSPTGELFF
14 - TRBJ1-2 TRBV6-6 - TGTGCCAGCAGTCCCGGACAGTCACACTATGGCTACACCTTC CASSPGQSHYGYTF
14 - TRBJ2-3 TRBV19 - TGTGCCAGTAGTTCGACTACTAGCACAGATACGCAGTATTTT CASSSTTSTDTQYF
14 - TRBJ1-3 TRBV27 - TGTGCCAGCAGTTTCAGGGGAATAGGAAACACCATATATTTT CASSFRGIGNTIYF
18 - TRBJ2-7 TRBV4-2 TRBD2 TGTGCCAGCAGCCAAGAGGTGGGACTAGCGGGGGGGCCGGACGAGCAGTACTTC CASSQEVGLAGGPDEQYF
13 - TRBJ2-5 TRBV27 TRBD1 TGTGCCAGCAGTTCCTGGACAGGGGAGACCCAGTACTTC CASSSWTGETQYF
11 - TRBJ1-1 TRBV5-1 - TGCGCCAGCACTGGGAGCACTGAAGCTTTCTTT CASTGSTEAFF
17 - TRBJ1-2 TRBV18 - TGTGCCAGCTCACCAAGGGCAGGGGTGGCCATAAACTATGGCTACACCTTC CASSPRAGVAINYGYTF
15 - TRBJ2-1 TRBV5-1 TRBD1 TGCGCCAGCAGCTCCGGGACAGGGCCTTACAATGAGCAGTTCTTC CASSSGTGPYNEQFF
18 - TRBJ2-3 TRBV4-1 TRBD1 TGCGCCAGCAGCCAAGATCTAGGGGGCAGGGTGAGCGCAGATACGCAGTATTTT CASSQDLGGRVSADTQYF
14 - TRBJ2-3 TRBV10-2 - TGCGCCAGCAGTATCGGCCTAGCTTCGGATACGCAGTATTTT CASSIGLASDTQYF
16 - TRBJ1-6 TRBV19 - TGTGCCAGTAGTCAGACAGAGAGCTCCTATAATTCACCCCTCCACTTT CASSQTESSYNSPLHF
14 - TRBJ2-5 TRBV13 - TGTGCCAGCAGCTTAAGGCGAGGCGGGGAGACCCAGTACTTC CASSLRRGGETQYF
11 once TRBJ2-5 TRBV20-1 - TGCAGTGCTAGAGTTGGCGAGACCCAGTACTTC CSARVGETQYF
18 - TRBJ1-5 TRBV6-1 - TGTGCCAGCAGTGAATTTGGGGGGGGGCTAGGGGGCAATCAGCCCCAGCATTTT CASSEFGGGLGGNQPQHF
12 - TRBJ1-2 TRBV5-4 - TGTGCCAGCAGCTTGAACGAGTATGGCTACACCTTC CASSLNEYGYTF
15 once TRBJ2-3 TRBV5-1 TRBD1 TGCGCCAGCAGCCGGGACAGGGCTTATACAGATACGCAGTATTTT CASSRDRAYTDTQYF
16 - TRBJ2-6 TRBV7-2 - TGTGCCTGCTTTGACCGGACACCCTCTGGGGCCAACGTCCTGACTTTC CACFDRTPSGANVLTF
16 - TRBJ2-2 TRBV2 TRBD1 TGTGCCAGCAGTGCGTTAGGGACAGGGCGCACCGGGGAGCTGTTTTTT CASSALGTGRTGELFF
16 - TRBJ1-1 TRBV9 - TGTGCCAGCAGCGTAGGTGGTCTAGCCACGAACACTGAAGCTTTCTTT CASSVGGLATNTEAFF
15 - TRBJ2-7 TRBV5-1 - TGCGCCAGCAGCTCCGACGCAGGGGTCCCCTACGAGCAGTACTTC CASSSDAGVPYEQYF
13 few TRBJ1-1 TRBV11-2 - TGTGCCAGCAGCTTCGTAGGGGTCACTGAAGCTTTCTTT CASSFVGVTEAFF
14 - TRBJ1-1 TRBV6-1 TRBD1 TGTGCCAGCAGTCCCCAAAGGGGGACAGGGGAAGCTTTCTTT CASSPQRGTGEAFF
13 - TRBJ2-7 TRBV6-5 TRBD1 TGTGCCAGCAGTTACGGGACAGACTACGAGCAGTACTTC CASSYGTDYEQYF
15 - TRBJ2-7 TRBV5-6 - TGTGCCAGCAGCTTGGGCGGACTTCCCGCCTACGAGCAGTACTTC CASSLGGLPAYEQYF
15 - TRBJ2-3 TRBV19 - TGTGCCAGTAGATCCGCACAGGGAAGAACAGATACGCAGTATTTT CASRSAQGRTDTQYF
11 - TRBJ2-2 TRBV7-2 - TGTGCCAGCAAGGGGACCGGGGAGCTGTTTTTT CASKGTGELFF
15 - TRBJ1-2 TRBV6-5 TRBD1 TGTGCCAGCAGGCCTAGGGACAGTAACGTGCATGGCTACACCTTC CASRPRDSNVHGYTF
13 - TRBJ1-3 TRBV5-1 TRBD1 TGCGCCAGCAGCGGGACAGAAGGAAACACCATATATTTT CASSGTEGNTIYF
14 - TRBJ2-7 TRBV7-8 - TGTGCCAGCAGCCTCGGGACTTCTGCCTACGAGCAGTACTTC CASSLGTSAYEQYF
13 - TRBJ1-1 TRBV2 - TGTGCCAGCAGTGGACACATGAACACTGAAGCTTTCTTT CASSGHMNTEAFF
16 - TRBJ2-1 TRBV27 TRBD2 TGTGCCAGCAGTTGGGGACTAGGGGCGGGAAACGGTGAGCAGTTCTTC CASSWGLGAGNGEQFF
15 - TRBJ2-7 TRBV30 TRBD1 TGTGCCTGGAGTAACGGACAGGGGGTCGGGTACGAGCAGTACTTC CAWSNGQGVGYEQYF
14 - TRBJ1-2 TRBV5-1 - TGCGCCAGCAGCTTGTCGGGGACAAACTATGGCTACACCTTC CASSLSGTNYGYTF
13 - TRBJ1-1 TRBV6-1 - TGTGCCAGCAGTGAAGTCTCGAACACTGAAGCTTTCTTT CASSEVSNTEAFF
16 - TRBJ2-2 TRBV7-2 - TGTGCCAGCAGCTCAAGGGGCAGCGCGAACACCGGGGAGCTGTTTTTT CASSSRGSANTGELFF
15 - TRBJ2-1 TRBV27 TRBD2 TGTGCCAGCAGCCCGCTTGGCGGGGGTGGGAATGAGCAGTTCTTC CASSPLGGGGNEQFF
13 - TRBJ2-7 TRBV2 TRBD1 TGTGCCAGCAGGGGACAGGGGACCTACGAGCAGTACTTC CASRGQGTYEQYF
14 - TRBJ1-1 TRBV7-9 - TGTGCCAGCAGCAAACAGGGCATGAACACTGAAGCTTTCTTT CASSKQGMNTEAFF
16 - TRBJ2-3 TRBV7-8 TRBD2 TGTGCCAGCAGCTCTCGGACTAGCGGGCGCACAGATACGCAGTATTTT CASSSRTSGRTDTQYF
15 - TRBJ1-5 TRBV15 - TGTGCCAGCGCTCTGGGCGGGGATAGCAATCAGCCCCAGCATTTT CASALGGDSNQPQHF
14 - TRBJ2-5 TRBV5-1 TRBD2 TGCGCCAGCAGCCCCGGGGAGGGTGCTGAGACCCAGTACTTC CASSPGEGAETQYF
15 - TRBJ1-2 TRBV7-2 TRBD1 TGTGCCAGCAGCCTCCGACAGGGTCAGGGTCGAGGCTACACCTTC CASSLRQGQGRGYTF
13 - TRBJ2-7 TRBV27 - TGTGCCAGCAGTTTTAGGGGGGGGTACGAGCAGTACTTC CASSFRGGYEQYF
13 - TRBJ1-5 TRBV6-1 - TGTGCCAGCAGTGAAGTCAGGGCCGAGCCCCAGCATTTT CASSEVRAEPQHF
15 - TRBJ2-1 TRBV5-5 TRBD1 TGTGCCAGCAGCTTGGGGTCCGGGACAGGGAATGAGCAGTTCTTC CASSLGSGTGNEQFF
13 - TRBJ1-3 TRBV6-1 - TGTGCCAGCAGTGACGGGTCTGGAAACACCATATATTTT CASSDGSGNTIYF
15 - TRBJ1-2 TRBV27 TRBD1 TGTGCCAGCAGTCCGGGGGACAGTCTACGCATGGGGTACACCTTC CASSPGDSLRMGYTF
13 few TRBJ1-1 TRBV2 - TGTGCCAGCAGCTCCGAGGGGAACACTGAAGCTTTCTTT CASSSEGNTEAFF
14 - TRBJ2-7 TRBV6-5 TRBD1 TGTGCCAGCGGAATCGGGGACAGGGTCTACGAGCAGTACTTC CASGIGDRVYEQYF
15 - TRBJ1-5 TRBV6-1 TRBD1 TGTGCCAGCAGCCGTGACAGGGTTTACAATCAGCCCCAGCATTTT CASSRDRVYNQPQHF
15 - TRBJ1-4 TRBV9 - TGTGCCAGCAGCGCGACCGGGTTAACAAATGAAAAACTGTTTTTT CASSATGLTNEKLFF
15 - TRBJ2-1 TRBV25-1 TRBD2 TGTGCCAGCAGTGATGAGGGACTAGCGGGAGTTGAGCAGTTCTTC CASSDEGLAGVEQFF